Described below is a single T cell receptor (beta chain) sequence and its context. What it binds is not known. The entry originates in a study of post-analysis software for immune sequencing data. Study-level results: Roughly 5 TRBV segments were significantly more frequent in patients than in controls. TRBV5-6, TRBV5-1 and TRBV20-1 were among these segments.

Unique molecular identifiers had been added to the TCR beta cDNA libraries. TCRdb recomputed calls from the PCR reads with MiXCR, one row per CDR3 protein. Here the sample spans hundreds of thousands of distinct CDR3 sequences, 25% to 30% being singletons. Trimming took off 1 base at V and 6 bases at J, with 7 bases between the two ends. The CDR3 extends over 12 amino acids. CDR1 and CDR2 from the germline V gene are SGHDN and FVKESK. The sequenced sample consisted of blood. The V gene is TRBV14, the J gene TRBJ2-7, with D perhaps TRBD2 (6 bases). This TCR came from a girl aged 10 to 17 with multiple sclerosis. The CDR3 DNA reads TGTGCCAGCAGCCAAGGGAGGGCCGAGCAGTACTTC. Translated, it gives CASSQGRAEQYF. Variable domain in full (rest from reference TRBV14 and TRBJ2-7): EAGVTQFPSHSVIEKGQTVTLRCDPISGHDNLYWYRRVMGKEIKFLLHFVKESKQDESGMPNNRFLAERTGGTYSTLKVQPAELEDSGVYFCASSQGRAEQYFGPGTRLTVT.